This TCR beta chain was documented in a study of Ad26.COV2.S vaccination and SARS-CoV-2 variants. Assay: immunoSEQ multiplex PCR; the TCRdb copy retains only in-frame clones and omits some. The sample contains just over 350,000 clones, roughly 84% of which appear only once. The study, taken as a whole, reports: Vaccinees and placebo recipients showed similar non-spike TCR breadth. Spike-specific CD8+ and CD4+ T cell responses reportedly showed substantial breadth after vaccination. Greater spike-specific TCR breadth was seen in vaccine recipients than in placebo recipients.

Turning to this clone: Its target is not known.

Indicated treatment: 19 received Ad26.COV2.S at low or high dose, single or two shots; 5 received placebo; per-sample allocation not given. On day 63 after the first injection, vaccine and placebo recipients gave samples. Wuhan-strain spike was delivered by a replication-incompetent Ad26 vector. Germline CDR1 reads LGHDT; CDR2 reads YNNKEL (reference sequence). The V gene lost 4 bases and the J gene lost 4 bases, with 15 bases spanning the gap. The CDR3 extends over 15 amino acids. The sequence came from a person between 18 and 60 years old who received the Ad26.COV2.S COVID-19 vaccine or a placebo. The source was peripheral blood, collected in a trial of Ad26.COV2.S vaccine versus placebo. The rearrangement links TRBV3-1 (or the pseudogene TRBV3-2) to TRBJ2-3; D tentatively fits TRBD1 or TRBD2 (5 bases each). The CDR3 protein is CASSLGPRGPDTQYF. The CDR3 nucleotides are TGTGCCAGCAGCCTGGGACCACGCGGCCCAGATACGCAGTATTTT.